Sequencing of this TCR beta chain was carried out in a study of T cells after yellow fever vaccination. The study, taken as a whole, reports: A large majority of primary-vaccination clones showed up again after the booster (about 97% CD4, around 85% CD8).

The authors made TCR cDNA by 5'RACE template switching, adding a universal primer site and UMIs. TCRdb independently ran MiXCR on the 5' RACE reads; one entry per CDR3 protein. Among about 330,000 distinct CDR3 sequences, around 6.8% were seen once, and the ten largest hold over 15%. This clonotype came up a few times. Antigen: not known. Germline values: CDR1 SEHNR, CDR2 FQNEAQ (reference sequence). CDR3 size: 14 residues. The V end was cut by 3 bases, the J end by 2 bases, with 10 bases between. The starting material was PBMCs, obtained roughly 45 days after the first yellow fever vaccination. The chain combines TRBV7-9 with TRBJ2-5; D is unclear. This clonotype was obtained from a man younger than 30 who received the YFV17D yellow fever vaccine. In DNA, the CDR3 is TGTGCCAGCAGCTTTTCTTCCGGGCAAGAGACCCAGTACTTC. This encodes CASSFSSGQETQYF.